The present TCR beta chain was sequenced within a study of T cells in localized non-small cell lung cancer. Study results and caveats: It remains possible that heterogeneity exists, since only one tumor region was sequenced. Uninvolved adjacent lung, not tumor, had the highest T cell clonality. A median of about 54 of the top 100 tumor clones appeared in adjacent lung, which was paired and uninvolved.

This CDR3 has 15 amino acids. CDR1 and CDR2 (germline): SGHRS, YFSETQ. V lost 1 base and J lost 4, with 12 bases in between. The assay was immunoSEQ multiplex PCR, and TCRdb's table has in-frame clones only and misses some. The profile shows 1,400 or so clones, around 17% of them singletons. Two independent pathologists confirmed no atypia in lung taken at least 2 cm from tumor. Regarding this clone: Its antigen is undetermined.

The material was normal lung tissue next to the tumor, obtained before any cancer treatment. This receptor was taken from a female donor at least 60 years old with stage II lung adenocarcinoma. The chain couples TRBV5-1 to TRBJ1-5; possible D gene TRBD1, 6 bases. CDR3 nucleotide sequence: TGCGCCAGCAGCTTGATTTGGGGGCCTAATCAGCCCCAGCATTTT. It is translated as CASSLIWGPNQPQHF. The full variable domain, its missing parts supplied by reference TRBV5-1 and TRBJ1-5, is KAGVTQTPRYLIKTRGQQVTLSCSPISGHRSVSWYQQTPGQGLQFLFEYFSETQRNKGNFPGRFSGRQFSNSRSEMNVSTLELGDSALYLCASSLIWGPNQPQHFGDGTRLSIL.